This T cell receptor (beta chain) was captured by sequencing in a study of blood T cell repertoires in COVID-19. Looking at the study overall: Material from acute and convalescent COVID-19 was sourced from the United States, Italy and Spain. From T cells, B-cell-depleted T cells, or PBMCs came the material, which was cDNA or gDNA.

This clone was observed a single time. V was pared by 2 bases and J by 5 bases, with 5 bases of the junction left unmatched. This CDR3 spans 15 amino acids. Germline CDR1 is SGHDT and CDR2 is YYEEEE. As handled by the study authors: Nucleated cell counts were estimated from reference gene primer amplification. Repertoires were generated with immunoSEQ multiplex PCR, while TCRdb's copy carries only in-frame clones and drops some. Clonal size and the V and J genes are those of that table, whereas D and trimming came from the DNA. The profile shows fewer than 350,000 clones, 70% to 90% of them singletons.

The sequenced sample was peripheral blood. This TCR was sampled from a woman between 45 and 60 years old with active or convalescent COVID-19. The genes are TRBV5-6 and TRBJ2-5, with TRBD1 matching over 11 bases. CDR3 coding DNA: TGTGCCAGCAGCTTTGGGACAGGGGGTGCGGAGACCCAGTACTTC. This codes for CASSFGTGGAETQYF.